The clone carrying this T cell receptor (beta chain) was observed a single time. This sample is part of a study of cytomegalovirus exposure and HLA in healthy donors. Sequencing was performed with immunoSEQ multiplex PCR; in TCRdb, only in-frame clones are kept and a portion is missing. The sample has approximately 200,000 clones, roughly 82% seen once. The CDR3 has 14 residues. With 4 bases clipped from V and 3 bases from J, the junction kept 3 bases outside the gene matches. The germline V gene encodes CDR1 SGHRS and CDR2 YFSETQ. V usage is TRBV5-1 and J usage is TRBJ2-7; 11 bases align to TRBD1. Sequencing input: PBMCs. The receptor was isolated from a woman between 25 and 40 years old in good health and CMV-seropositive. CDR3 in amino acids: CASSPGTGGYEQYF. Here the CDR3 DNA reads TGCGCCAGCAGCCCGGGGACAGGGGGCTACGAGCAGTACTTC. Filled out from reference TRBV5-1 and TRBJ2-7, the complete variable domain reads KAGVTQTPRYLIKTRGQQVTLSCSPISGHRSVSWYQQTPGQGLQFLFEYFSETQRNKGNFPGRFSGRQFSNSRSEMNVSTLELGDSALYLCASSPGTGGYEQYFGPGTRLTVT.